This is a list of T cell receptor beta chains from one sample in a study of metastatic and nonmetastatic thyroid tumors. TCRdb re-analyzed the PCR reads using MiXCR. This table holds about 14,000 clones, approximately 30% found once. The specimen sequenced was tumor tissue. The receptors derive from a female donor with papillary thyroid cancer or a benign thyroid nodule (not recorded which). Some clones in this sample may be carry-over from other donors' samples. The CDR3 runs from the conserved cysteine through the conserved F or W. A D gene is named only where the DNA matches it firmly. Part of the rows lack a size; the others show once, few, many or a class for expanded clones.

few,TRBJ2-1,.,TRBV2,CASSRENYNEQFF
.,TRBJ2-1,TRBD2,TRBV20-1,CSARKGTSVSDEQFF
few,TRBJ2-1,TRBD2,TRBV5-1,CASSYPPERGGGDEQFF
.,TRBJ2-5,.,TRBV20-1,CSARATREAETQHF
few,TRBJ2-1,.,TRBV28,CASTLSSYNEQFF
few,TRBJ2-7,.,TRBV6-5,CASKLYRATIEQYF
.,TRBJ2-7,.,TRBV4-3,CASSQDKQGYEQYF
many,TRBJ2-7,.,TRBV3-1,CASSPKLGTSRREQYF
many,TRBJ1-4,.,TRBV12-3/TRBV12-4,CASSVRDNEKLFF
.,TRBJ2-3,.,TRBV12-3/TRBV12-4,CASSLTDTQYF
many,TRBJ2-2,TRBD1,TRBV5-5,CASSLGQGSGELFF
.,TRBJ2-7,.,TRBV5-1,CASSLDPPEDEQYF
.,TRBJ2-2,TRBD2,TRBV12-3/TRBV12-4,CASSFLAGVCTGELFF
many,TRBJ2-5,TRBD1,TRBV19,CASSRRRTGVGETQYF
once,TRBJ1-5,TRBD1,TRBV7-2,CASSPGQGGGQPQHF
medium-sized,TRBJ2-5,TRBD2,TRBV6-5,CASSYGSRGGRQETQYF
many,TRBJ1-6,TRBD1,TRBV27,CASSYFGTGRGNSPLHF